A single sample gave rise to the 29 T cell receptor beta chains below, sequenced in a study of OX40 agonist ivuxolimab in advanced cancers. Some clones are missing from TCRdb's copy, which holds only in-frame ones; the method was immunoSEQ multiplex PCR. Of 80,000 or so clones listed, 85% to 95% are singletons. The sequencing used CD4+ or CD8+ T cells sorted from blood, collected in a trial of the OX40 agonist ivuxolimab. Receptor source: an adult with an advanced solid tumor such as melanoma, head and neck, liver or kidney cancer.

V gene TRBV14 combines with J gene TRBJ2-3, with 12 bases that match TRBD1. The J segment lost 4 bases and the V segment lost 8 bases, leaving 22 bases of the junction unmatched. Per the germline V gene, CDR1 is SGHDN and CDR2 is FVKESK. CDR3 size: 20 residues. CDR3 residues: CASGGTGGFTLAGAPDTQYF. In DNA form, the CDR3 reads TGTGCCAGCGGAGGGACAGGGGGCTTTACTCTAGCGGGAGCACCAGATACGCAGTATTTT. The complete variable domain, with remaining parts taken from reference TRBV14 and TRBJ2-3, reads EAGVTQFPSHSVIEKGQTVTLRCDPISGHDNLYWYRRVMGKEIKFLLHFVKESKQDESGMPNNRFLAERTGGTYSTLKVQPAELEDSGVYFCASGGTGGFTLAGAPDTQYFGPGTRLTVL.

The chain carries TRBV28 and TRBJ2-3, with D perhaps matching TRBD1 or TRBD2 (5 bases each). Trimming took off 6 bases at V and 4 bases at J, with 23 bases between the two ends. The CDR3 is made up of 17 amino acids. Germline V gives CDR1 MDHEN, CDR2 SYDVKM. The CDR3 reads CASRINSGSRGPDTQYF. Here the CDR3 DNA reads TGTGCCAGCAGAATAAATTCGGGCTCCCGGGGCCCAGATACGCAGTATTTT.

The chain has TRBV5-1 and TRBJ2-1; D not certain. Germline-derived CDR1 and CDR2 are SGHRS and YFSETQ. This CDR3 has 15 residues. Trimming pared 1 base from V and 6 bases from J, leaving 14 bases between. CDR3 DNA sequence: TGCGCCAGCAGCTTGATTGACCGCGACCTCAATGAGCAGTTCTTC. The encoded protein is CASSLIDRDLNEQFF.

The chain recombines TRBV5-1 with TRBJ2-1; TRBD2 agrees at 8 bases. V lost 0 bases to trimming and J lost 4 bases; unmatched junction nucleotides: 3. This CDR3 has 15 amino acids. CDR1 and CDR2 (germline): SGHRS, YFSETQ. Here the CDR3 DNA reads TGCGCCAGCAGCTTGGGTACTAGCGGATACAATGAGCAGTTCTTC. Its protein is CASSLGTSGYNEQFF.

The rearrangement joins TRBV10-2 to TRBJ1-4; 7 bases fit TRBD1. Germline loops: CDR1 WSHSY, CDR2 SAAADI. J lost 3 bases, V lost 8 bases, and 9 bases had no gene match. The CDR3 is made up of 15 amino acids. CDR3 region: CASGDTGTANEKLFF. DNA of the CDR3: TGCGCCAGCGGGGACACCGGGACAGCTAATGAAAAACTGTTTTTT.

This clone was seen only once. The chain combines TRBV5-4 with TRBJ2-1, with 7 bases identical to TRBD1. The CDR3 runs to 13 residues. V lost 4 bases and J lost 8; bases outside the gene matches: 6. Germline loops: CDR1 SGHNT, CDR2 YYREEE (reference sequence). In nucleotides, the CDR3 is TGTGCCAGCAGCCCGCAGGGGGTCGATGAGCAGTTCTTC. Protein sequence: CASSPQGVDEQFF.

The rearrangement uses TRBV28 and TRBJ1-5; D might be TRBD1 (6 bases). V gave up 10 bases and J gave up 3 bases, with 13 bases separating them. This CDR3 contains 13 residues. Per germline, CDR1 MDHEN and CDR2 SYDVKM. The CDR3 reads CAIRGSLNQPQHF. The CDR3, as DNA: TGTGCCATCAGGGGCAGCCTCAATCAGCCCCAGCATTTT.

The chain links TRBV5-1 to TRBJ2-1; possible D gene TRBD1, 6 bases. The CDR3 loop spans 15 amino acids. Germline CDR1 SGHRS, CDR2 YFSETQ. V was shortened by 3 bases and J by 0 bases, with 10 bases between the two germline ends. The CDR3 region is CASSSTGPSYNEQFF. DNA for the CDR3: TGCGCCAGCAGCTCTACAGGGCCCTCCTACAATGAGCAGTTCTTC. Full variable domain (remainder filled in from reference TRBV5-1 and TRBJ2-1): KAGVTQTPRYLIKTRGQQVTLSCSPISGHRSVSWYQQTPGQGLQFLFEYFSETQRNKGNFPGRFSGRQFSNSRSEMNVSTLELGDSALYLCASSSTGPSYNEQFFGPGTRLTVL.

The rearrangement links TRBV5-4 to TRBJ2-5; TRBD1 matches 7 bases. V lost 3 bases to trimming and J lost 1 base; unmatched junction nucleotides: 6. Germline CDR1 SGHNT, CDR2 YYREEE (reference sequence). The CDR3 covers 15 residues. Written as DNA, the CDR3 is TGTGCCAGCAGCTCAACCGGACAGGCCCAAGAGACCCAGTACTTC. It codes for CASSSTGQAQETQYF.

This sequence joins TRBV5-8 and TRBJ1-2; D ambiguous. The V end was cut by 5 bases, the J end by 3 bases, with 14 bases between. CDR3 length equals 14 residues. Germline-derived CDR1 and CDR2 are SGHTS and YDEGEE. Here the CDR3 DNA reads TGTGCCAGCAGGGTGGTGGGAGAGGACTATGGCTACACCTTC. Translated, it gives CASRVVGEDYGYTF.

The chain recombines TRBV10-1 with TRBJ1-1; 7 bases line up with TRBD1. The CDR3 extends over 12 amino acids. With 4 bases clipped from V and 11 bases from J, the junction kept 7 bases outside the gene matches. CDR1 and CDR2 from the germline V gene are WNHNN and SYGVQD (reference sequence). This CDR3 is CASSGDRDYAFF. The CDR3, as DNA: TGCGCCAGCAGTGGAGACAGGGATTACGCTTTCTTT.

V usage is TRBV4-1 and J usage is TRBJ2-5, with D perhaps matching TRBD2 (7 bases). Trimming stripped 0 bases from V and 5 bases from J, with 22 bases between. CDR1 is MGHRA, CDR2 YSYEKL, per germline. The CDR3 runs to 18 residues. The CDR3 DNA sequence: TGCGCCAGCAGCCAAGATGGGGGGGCAGGGCGGTTTGCGGAGACCCAGTACTTC. Translating gives CASSQDGGAGRFAETQYF.

The chain is built from TRBV18 and TRBJ1-1; D perhaps matches TRBD1 (6 bases). Germline values: CDR1 KGHSH, CDR2 LQKENI. V was shortened by 2 bases and J by 4 bases, with 11 bases between the two germline ends. The CDR3 contains 14 residues. This CDR3 is CASSPNREVTEAFF. The CDR3, as DNA: TGTGCCAGCTCACCAAACAGGGAGGTCACTGAAGCTTTCTTT. The full variable domain, with the rest looked up from reference TRBV18 and TRBJ1-1, is NAGVMQNPRHLVRRRGQEARLRCSPMKGHSHVYWYRQLPEEGLKFMVYLQKENIIDESGMPKERFSAEFPKEGPSILRIQQVVRGDSAAYFCASSPNREVTEAFFGQGTRLTVV.

In its sample, this clone was seen once. The chain combines TRBV19 with TRBJ1-5, with 8 nucleotides matching TRBD1. Germline loops: CDR1 LNHDA, CDR2 SQIVND (reference sequence). CDR3 size: 14 residues. With 6 bases clipped from V and 6 bases from J, the junction kept 7 bases outside the gene matches. The CDR3 DNA follows: TGTGCCAGTAGACATGGACAGGGCGGTCAGCCCCAGCATTTT. It is translated as CASRHGQGGQPQHF.

The rearrangement links TRBV27 to TRBJ2-7, with D perhaps being TRBD1 or TRBD2 (6 bases each). Germline CDR1 and CDR2: MNHEY and SMNVEV (reference sequence). The V end was cut by 3 bases, the J end by 3 bases, with 15 bases between. This CDR3 is built from 15 residues. CDR3 sequence (DNA): TGTGCCAGCAGTTTGGCACAGGGAGGCGGCTACGAGCAGTACTTC. Its protein is CASSLAQGGGYEQYF.

The chain joins TRBV5-1 to TRBJ2-7; TRBD2 matches at 8 bases. The germline gives CDR1 SGHRS, CDR2 YFSETQ. The CDR3 extends over 15 amino acids. V shed 3 bases, J shed 2 bases, and the junction held 7 bases outside the gene matches. The CDR3: CASSSGGTLTYEQYF. The CDR3 DNA sequence: TGCGCCAGCAGCTCGGGAGGGACGTTAACCTACGAGCAGTACTTC.

The V gene is TRBV5-5, the J gene TRBJ2-3; 10 nucleotides align to TRBD2. The germline V gene has CDR1 SGHKS and CDR2 YYEKEE (reference sequence). The CDR3 has 16 amino acids. Trimming cost V 5 bases and J 0 bases; bases outside gene matches: 6. The CDR3 loop is CASSRSGRGSTDTQYF. The CDR3 nucleotides are TGTGCCAGCAGTCGAAGCGGGAGGGGAAGCACAGATACGCAGTATTTT.

The chain has TRBV28 and TRBJ2-5, with 8 bases lining up with TRBD1. Germline values: CDR1 MDHEN, CDR2 SYDVKM. CDR3 size: 14 residues. Germline trimming cut 5 bases from V and 5 bases from J; bases unmatched to any gene: 7. The CDR3 DNA follows: TGTGCCAGCAGTGGACAGGGTTTGAGGGAGACCCAGTACTTC. This gives the protein CASSGQGLRETQYF.

The gene calls are TRBV5-1 and TRBJ2-7; 7 bases align to TRBD2. Unmatched junction bases numbered 2, after V lost 0 bases and J lost 2 bases. The CDR3 sequence is 14 residues long. Germline V gene lookup returns CDR1 SGHRS and CDR2 YFSETQ. The CDR3, as DNA: TGCGCCAGCAGCTTGGCTAGCGGACCCTACGAGCAGTACTTC. This gives the protein CASSLASGPYEQYF.

The V and J genes are TRBV11-2 and TRBJ2-1; 8 bases fit TRBD2. After removal of 5 bases from V and 6 bases from J, the junction contained 12 bases not matched to a gene. This CDR3 is built from 16 residues. Germline values: CDR1 SGHAT, CDR2 FQNNGV. The DNA of the CDR3 is TGTGCCAGCAGCCACGGGGGAGCGGGGGTCATCAATGAGCAGTTCTTC. Its protein is CASSHGGAGVINEQFF.

The chain has TRBV5-1 and TRBJ2-3; TRBD2 matches 7 bases. V was clipped by 0 bases and J by 3 bases; unmatched bases: 7. The CDR3 consists of 16 residues. CDR1 and CDR2 (germline): SGHRS, YFSETQ. The CDR3 nucleotides are TGCGCCAGCAGCTTGGGCGCGGGGGTTGGAACAGATACGCAGTATTTT. Residues: CASSLGAGVGTDTQYF.

The genes are TRBV5-8 and TRBJ2-5, with unresolved D. Deletions cut 5 bases from V and 5 bases from J, with 16 bases between. The germline gives CDR1 SGHTS, CDR2 YDEGEE. This CDR3 has 14 amino acids. The CDR3 sequence is CASSAGPFPETQYF. In DNA, the CDR3 is TGTGCCAGCAGTGCAGGACCCTTCCCGGAGACCCAGTACTTC.

The V and J genes are TRBV5-1 and TRBJ1-2, with TRBD1 as a possible D gene (6 bases). Germline lookup yields CDR1 SGHRS and CDR2 YFSETQ. The CDR3 length is 14 residues. The germline V and J ends were trimmed by 1 base and 5 bases, with 12 bases remaining between them. The CDR3 region is CASSLTGNEYGYTF. In nucleotides, the CDR3 is TGCGCCAGCAGCTTGACAGGGAACGAGTATGGCTACACCTTC. Full variable domain (missing parts from reference TRBV5-1 and TRBJ1-2): KAGVTQTPRYLIKTRGQQVTLSCSPISGHRSVSWYQQTPGQGLQFLFEYFSETQRNKGNFPGRFSGRQFSNSRSEMNVSTLELGDSALYLCASSLTGNEYGYTFGSGTRLTVV.

The J gene is TRBJ2-7, the V gene TRBV28; 9 bases line up with TRBD2. V was pared by 7 bases and J by 2 bases, with 12 bases of the junction left unmatched. Germline V gene data show CDR1 as MDHEN and CDR2 as SYDVKM. This CDR3 spans 16 amino acids. CDR3 sequence: CASKPPGVAGAYEQYF. The CDR3 DNA reads TGTGCCAGCAAACCCCCCGGGGTAGCGGGAGCCTACGAGCAGTACTTC.

This sequence joins TRBV7-9 and TRBJ1-1; TRBD1 matches at 7 bases. This CDR3 has 15 amino acids. Per germline, CDR1 SEHNR and CDR2 FQNEAQ (reference sequence). The trim removed 4 bases at V and 2 bases at J, leaving 7 bases unmatched. The CDR3 reads CASSSQGQLNTEAFF. CDR3 coding DNA: TGTGCCAGCAGCTCCCAGGGACAGCTTAACACTGAAGCTTTCTTT.

J is TRBJ2-3 and V is TRBV7-2, with D perhaps matching TRBD2 (5 bases). The CDR3 covers 14 residues. CDR1 and CDR2 (germline): SGHTA, FQGNSA. V lost 5 bases and J lost 6, with 15 bases in between. For the CDR3, the DNA is TGTGCCAGCAGCCCTCGACTATCTAGCGATACGCAGTATTTT. This gives the protein CASSPRLSSDTQYF.

This clone was seen a few times. This sequence joins TRBV9 and TRBJ1-5; 7 nucleotides align to TRBD1. The trim removed 0 bases at V and 6 bases at J, leaving 6 bases unmatched. Germline loops: CDR1 SGDLS, CDR2 YYNGEE. The CDR3 totals 15 residues. The CDR3 is CASSVGDRGGQPQHF. The CDR3 bases are TGTGCCAGCAGCGTAGGGGACAGAGGGGGTCAGCCCCAGCATTTT.

The chain carries TRBV11-2 and TRBJ2-7, with 7 bases identical to TRBD1. Germline trimming cut 1 base from V and 1 base from J; bases unmatched to any gene: 10. The V gene's germline CDR1 is SGHAT and CDR2 FQNNGV. The CDR3 contains 17 residues. CDR3 protein: CASSLATRQGISYEQYF. CDR3 sequence (DNA): TGTGCCAGCAGCTTAGCAACCCGACAGGGTATATCCTACGAGCAGTACTTC.

The genes are TRBV7-2 and TRBJ2-1, with D possibly called TRBD1 or TRBD2 (5 bases each). In germline, CDR1 is SGHTA, CDR2 FQGNSA. V was trimmed by 5 bases and J by 7 bases, leaving 21 bases between them. The CDR3 spans 16 residues. This chain's CDR3 is CASSLAGGARVNEQFF. As DNA, the CDR3 is TGTGCCAGCAGCCTTGCGGGTGGGGCACGGGTGAATGAGCAGTTCTTC.